Listed below are T cell receptor beta chains from one sample, sequenced in a study of technical replicates of blood from a few donors. TCRdb's copy holds only in-frame clones and misses some; the assay was immunoSEQ multiplex PCR. The profile shows 50,000 to 65,000 clones, about 90% of them singletons. Sequenced: PBMCs. These TCRs come from a human donor in good health. Some clones in this sample may be carry-over from other donors' samples. Each CDR3 is given with its conserved first and last residue. The order of the fields is J gene, D gene, V gene, CDR3 protein, CDR3 DNA. D genes are given only for firm matches.

>TRBJ2-7|-|TRBV27
CASSLGRIYEQYF
TGTGCCAGCAGTTTGGGCCGAATCTACGAGCAGTACTTC
>TRBJ2-1|TRBD2|TRBV7-3
CASSPTSGGAPEQFF
TGTGCCAGCAGCCCTACTAGCGGGGGGGCCCCTGAGCAGTTCTTC
>TRBJ2-2|-|TRBV5-6
CASRGTGTGELFF
TGTGCCAGCAGGGGTACGGGGACCGGGGAGCTGTTTTTT
>TRBJ2-7|TRBD2|TRBV27
CASSSLAGGPSYEQYF
TGTGCCAGCAGTTCTCTAGCGGGAGGGCCGTCCTACGAGCAGTACTTC
>TRBJ2-7|TRBD2|TRBV5-6
CASMGTSGSLSYEQYF
TGTGCCAGCATGGGGACTAGCGGGAGTCTCTCCTACGAGCAGTACTTC
>TRBJ2-3|TRBD1|TRBV18
CASSPVDRVDTQYF
TGTGCCAGCTCACCAGTAGACAGGGTCGATACGCAGTATTTT
>TRBJ2-7|TRBD2|TRBV9
CASSLAGAHEQYF
TGTGCCAGTTCTTTAGCGGGAGCCCACGAGCAGTACTTC
>TRBJ2-6|-|TRBV29-1
CKGRGLRSGANVLTF
TGCAAAGGAAGGGGGTTACGCTCTGGGGCCAACGTCCTGACTTTC
>TRBJ2-7|-|TRBV4-3
CASSQDPRGPPPLYEQYF
TGCGCCAGCAGCCAAGACCCCAGGGGACCACCCCCTCTCTACGAGCAGTACTTC
>TRBJ2-3|TRBD2|TRBV7-9
CASSPGSLAGRADTQYF
TGTGCCAGCAGCCCAGGTAGCCTAGCGGGGCGCGCGGATACGCAGTATTTT
>TRBJ2-7|-|TRBV7-9
CASSSPGGRGHEQYF
TGTGCCAGCAGCTCCCCGGGGGGCAGGGGCCACGAGCAGTACTTC
>TRBJ2-1|TRBD2|TRBV4-3
CASSRGLAGTSPRHEQFF
TGCGCCAGCAGCAGGGGACTAGCGGGGACCTCCCCCCGCCATGAGCAGTTCTTC
>TRBJ2-3|TRBD2|TRBV27
CAAATSGITDTQYF
TGTGCCGCCGCTACTAGCGGCATCACAGATACGCAGTATTTT
>TRBJ2-7|-|TRBV27
CASRERADEQYF
TGTGCCAGCCGGGAGCGGGCGGACGAGCAGTACTTC
>TRBJ2-1|TRBD1|TRBV4-3
CASSQKTGPYNEQFF
TGCGCCAGCAGCCAGAAGACAGGGCCCTACAATGAGCAGTTCTTC
>TRBJ2-7|-|TRBV28
CASNSQGAYEQYF
TGTGCCAGCAATAGCCAAGGGGCCTACGAGCAGTACTTC
>TRBJ2-7|-|TRBV18
CASSPRTAYEQYF
TGTGCCAGCTCACCTAGGACAGCTTACGAGCAGTACTTC
>TRBJ2-2|-|TRBV2
CASSRLVGTGELFF
TGTGCCAGCAGTCGACTAGTGGGGACCGGGGAGCTGTTTTTT
>TRBJ2-5|TRBD2|TRBV5-6
CASSSLQGIAGRETQYF
TGTGCCAGCAGCTCCCTCCAGGGGATAGCGGGGAGAGAGACCCAGTACTTC
>TRBJ2-1|-|TRBV11-2
CASSFYGYYNEQFF
TGTGCCAGCAGCTTTTACGGTTACTACAATGAGCAGTTCTTC
>TRBJ2-1|TRBD2|TRBV27
CASSLYSLADEQFF
TGTGCCAGCAGTTTATACTCCCTAGCGGATGAGCAGTTCTTC
>TRBJ1-6|-|TRBV9
CASSGRGPNSPLHF
TGTGCCAGCAGCGGGAGGGGCCCTAATTCACCCCTCCACTTT
>TRBJ2-3|TRBD2|TRBV5-1
CASSLRRGDTDTQYF
TGCGCCAGCAGCTTAAGGCGGGGGGACACAGATACGCAGTATTTT
>TRBJ2-5|TRBD1|TRBV9
CASSYRGLDQETQYF
TGTGCCAGCAGCTACAGGGGGCTGGATCAAGAGACCCAGTACTTC
>TRBJ1-2|-|TRBV4-3
CANGGRSFNYGYTF
TGCGCCAACGGAGGACGTTCCTTTAACTATGGCTACACCTTC
>TRBJ2-3|TRBD2|TRBV2
CASSEGRGGLLSTDTQYF
TGTGCCAGCAGTGAAGGTCGGGGGGGCCTTCTCAGCACAGATACGCAGTATTTT
>TRBJ1-1|TRBD1|TRBV27
CASSLQGAWTEAFF
TGTGCCAGCAGTTTACAGGGGGCATGGACTGAAGCTTTCTTT
>TRBJ1-6|-|TRBV4-2
CASSQTQGSNSPLHF
TGTGCCAGCAGCCAAACACAGGGTAGCAATTCACCCCTCCACTTT
>TRBJ2-1|TRBD1|TRBV18
CASSQGQGAYNEQFF
TGTGCCAGCTCACAGGGACAGGGGGCCTACAATGAGCAGTTCTTC
>TRBJ1-4|-|TRBV6-6
CASRIGQGSNEKLFF
TGTGCCAGCAGAATCGGGCAGGGGTCTAATGAAAAACTGTTTTTT
>TRBJ2-5|TRBD2|TRBV5-1
CASSFSGRAGEETQYF
TGCGCCAGCAGCTTTAGCGGGAGGGCGGGAGAGGAGACCCAGTACTTC
>TRBJ1-2|TRBD1|TRBV5-5
CASSLGAGGYGYTF
TGTGCCAGCAGCCTGGGGGCAGGGGGCTATGGCTACACCTTC